This T cell receptor (beta chain) is from a study of T cell repertoires in cytomegalovirus infection. About the research overall: In public TCR beta signatures, there were indications of both CMV infection and matching HLA type. Regarding the study as a whole: Cumulative frequency of public TCR beta families picked out carriers of CMV plus the relevant HLA.

With respect to this clonotype: Its antigen remains unknown.

TCRdb itself ran the reads through MiXCR, one entry per CDR3 protein. Of 250,000 to 400,000 distinct CDR3 sequences in the sample, around a quarter are singletons; the top ten hold 13%. This CDR3 is 16 amino acids long. The J segment lost 10 bases and the V segment lost 9 bases, leaving 15 bases of the junction unmatched. Germline lookup yields CDR1 SNHLY and CDR2 FYNNEI. The sample in question was cultured PBMCs, obtained from culture after CMV antigen stimulation. The chain uses TRBV2 and TRBJ1-6; 10 bases fit TRBD1. The receptor comes from a human donor in good health (CMV status not recorded). Some clones in this sample may be carry-over from other donors' samples. CDR3: CARNTWSGTGESPLHF. Here the CDR3 DNA reads TGTGCCAGGAATACGTGGTCCGGGACAGGGGAGTCACCCCTCCACTTT. The entire variable domain, with the rest obtained from reference TRBV2 and TRBJ1-6, is as follows: EPEVTQTPSHQVTQMGQEVILRCVPISNHLYFYWYRQILGQKVEFLVSFYNNEISEKSEIFDDQFSVERPDGSNFTLKIRSTKLEDSAMYFCARNTWSGTGESPLHFGNGTRLTVT.